The clone carrying this TCR beta chain was seen ten or more times. The antigen is undetermined. The sample belongs to a study of regulatory T cells in long-lasting Graves disease. Findings of the study overall: Newly diagnosed patients had higher TCR diversity than persistent Graves' patients did.

Trimming cost V 0 bases and J 0 bases, with 24 bases left between them. Germline assignment: CDR1 DFQATT and CDR2 SNEGSKA (reference sequence). The CDR3 length is 19 residues. Time point defined: newly diagnosed GD, antithyroid drugs for less than 3 months. PBMC RNA served as the TCR library source. Enrollment of patients was through an endocrinology department in Xi'an, China. With iRepertoire HTBI primers and Arm-PCR of CDR3 regions, TCR beta libraries were built. TCRdb analysed the multiplex PCR reads with MiXCR anew, one entry per CDR3 protein. The table lists a few hundred thousand distinct CDR3 sequences, around a sixth of them singletons. These data also formed part of another study, on T cells in Graves' hyperthyroidism and ophthalmopathy. That study adds: Researchers ran a first-round RT-PCR on the TCR CDR3 using the HTBI primer set. Most expanded thyroid clonotypes above 0.001 recurred in blood.

The chain couples TRBV20-1 to TRBJ2-7; possibly TRBD2 for D (6 bases). The material was peripheral blood mononuclear cells (PBMCs), obtained at new diagnosis, from a patient treated with antithyroid drugs. This clonotype originated in a woman in her twenties or thirties with Graves disease. The CDR3 region is CSARERGGQHAPSSYEQYF. In DNA form, the CDR3 reads TGCAGTGCTAGAGAACGGGGAGGTCAACACGCGCCATCCTCCTACGAGCAGTACTTC.